This passage covers 28 T cell receptor beta chains from one sample sequenced in a study of blood T cells in healthy people across ages. Together with a sample-barcoded 5' primer, a J-beta primer mix was included in a second PCR lasting about 6 to 11 cycles. Via MiXCR, TCRdb re-called the 5' RACE reads, giving one row per CDR3 protein. The top ten hold 13% of the sample, which has approximately 900,000 distinct CDR3 sequences, around 46% seen once. Sequenced sample: blood. These receptors originate from a young man in good health.

V and J are TRBV11-3 and TRBJ2-7; 9 nucleotides agree with TRBD2. Germline CDR1 SGHNT, CDR2 YENEEA. This CDR3 comprises 15 residues. J gave up 2 bases and V 5 bases, and 7 bases lay outside the gene matches. The CDR3 DNA sequence: TGTGCCAGCAGCACAAAGCGGGGGGAGACCTACGAGCAGTACTTC. The encoded protein is CASSTKRGETYEQYF. The full variable domain, in which reference TRBV11-3 and TRBJ2-7 provide the parts outside the CDR3, is EAGVVQSPRYKIIEKKQPVAFWCNPISGHNTLYWYLQNLGQGPELLIRYENEEAVDDSQLPKDRFSAERLKGVDSTLKIQPAELGDSAVYLCASSTKRGETYEQYFGPGTRLTVT.

A word on this clonotype: Given a much more abundant clone one base away, this may be a read error. V is TRBV20-1 and J is TRBJ2-7; 8 bases are a match to TRBD2. CDR1 DFQATT and CDR2 SNEGSKA come from the germline V gene (reference sequence). The CDR3 is 15 amino acids. The CDR3 DNA follows: TGCGGTGCTAGAGACGGGGGGGACTGGTCCTACGAGCAGTACTTC. Translating it yields CGARDGGDWSYEQYF.

The chain combines TRBV20-1 with TRBJ1-4; D ambiguous. The germline V gene has CDR1 DFQATT and CDR2 SNEGSKA (reference sequence). Trimming pared 0 bases from V and 1 base from J, leaving 9 bases between. This CDR3 is built from 15 residues. CDR3 in amino acids: CSARDLTITNEKLFF. Written as DNA, the CDR3 is TGCAGTGCTAGAGATTTGACAATAACTAATGAAAAACTGTTTTTT.

J is TRBJ2-5 and V is TRBV6-2 or TRBV6-3; TRBD1 agrees at 7 bases. This CDR3 contains 13 residues. Germline V CDR1 and CDR2: MNHEY, SVGEGT. Unmatched junction bases numbered 16, after V lost 10 bases and J lost 11 bases. Here the CDR3 reads CAISATGINEQYF. CDR3 nucleotides: TGTGCCATTTCCGCGACAGGGATCAATGAGCAGTACTTC.

In the case of this clonotype: Germline is not matched at one junction end, which may reflect a read error. This chain uses TRBV12-3 or TRBV12-4 with TRBJ2-3, with D possibly TRBD2 on 5 matching bases. This CDR3 spans 15 amino acids. The CDR3 loop reads CASKVLSASTDTEYF. The CDR3, as DNA: TGTGCCAGCAAGGTACTGAGTGCTAGCACAGATACGGAGTATTTC.

This chain links TRBV10-3 with TRBJ2-1, with a possible D match to TRBD2 (5 bases). Trimming removed 2 bases from V and 6 bases from J, with 11 bases in between. The CDR3 covers 14 residues. The V gene's germline CDR1 is ENHRY and CDR2 SYGVKD. CDR3 bases: TGTGCCATCAGTGAGGAGGGATTAGGCAATGAGCAGTTCTTC. Amino acids: CAISEEGLGNEQFF.

This clonotype has just a few counts. This chain uses TRBV27 with TRBJ2-4, with a weak D call TRBD1 (5 bases). The DNA matches TRBJ2-7 better at its end, which makes the J call doubtful. The CDR3 length is 13 residues. Per germline, CDR1 MNHEY and CDR2 SMNVEV (reference sequence). CDR3 in amino acids: CASSLQGTNEQYF. The CDR3 DNA reads TGTGCCAGCAGTTTACAGGGAACTAACGAGCAGTACTTC.

V usage is TRBV5-1 and J usage is TRBJ2-4; TRBD1 agrees at 9 bases. The DNA end lines up better with TRBJ2-7; the J call may be wrong. Germline lookup yields CDR1 SGHRS and CDR2 YFSETQ. This CDR3 is built from 15 residues. CDR3 sequence reads: CASSPGTGIRYEQYF. The CDR3 nucleotides are TGCGCCAGCAGCCCCGGGACAGGGATTCGGTACGAGCAGTACTTC.

This clonotype was observed once. The chain combines TRBV9 with TRBJ2-1, with D perhaps TRBD2 (6 bases). CDR1 is SGDLS, CDR2 YYNGEE, per germline. With 3 bases removed from V and 9 bases from J, the gap between germline ends came to 13 bases. This CDR3 is built from 13 residues. The CDR3, as DNA: TGTGCCAGCAGCGACTCGGTCGGGGGTGAGCAGTTCTTC. Translation: CASSDSVGGEQFF.

Comments on this clonotype: This may stem from a read error, because a much larger clone lies one nucleotide away. The chain couples TRBV2 to TRBJ2-7; 9 bases line up with TRBD1. The CDR3 covers 12 residues. In germline, CDR1 is SNHLY, CDR2 FYNNEI. Losses at the gene ends were 5 bases for V and 5 bases for J; bases not matched to a gene: 1. CDR3 in amino acids: CASSWDRDEQYF. CDR3 sequence (DNA): TGTGCCAGCAGTTGGGACAGGGACGAGCAGTACTTC.

The rearrangement joins TRBV5-1 to TRBJ2-1, with D uncertain. The V gene lost 6 bases and the J gene lost 10 bases, with 20 bases spanning the gap. Germline assignment: CDR1 SGHRS and CDR2 YFSETQ. The CDR3 extends over 14 amino acids. The CDR3 DNA reads as TGCGCCAGCACCCAGACCCCTCCAAGCGCAGAGCAGTTCTTC. As protein: CASTQTPPSAEQFF.

This chain joins TRBV9 and TRBJ2-1; 11 bases map to TRBD2. CDR3 length: 15 amino acids. The V segment lost 4 bases and the J segment 7 bases; nucleotides outside the gene matches: 7. Germline CDR1 is SGDLS and CDR2 is YYNGEE. In nucleotides, the CDR3 is TGTGCCAGCAGCCCAGTGGCTAGCGGGGGGAATGAGCAGTTCTTC. Amino acids: CASSPVASGGNEQFF.

The V call is TRBV18, the J call TRBJ1-1; maybe TRBD1 (5 bases). CDR3 length: 15 residues. Per the germline V gene, CDR1 is KGHSH and CDR2 is LQKENI. The germline V and J ends were trimmed by 6 bases and 3 bases, with 17 bases remaining between them. CDR3 nucleotide sequence: TGTGCCAGCTCTCTCAAGGGGCCTCCCGACACTGAAGCTTTCTTT. Translation gives CASSLKGPPDTEAFF.

A remark on this clonotype: This could be a read error, since a much larger clone is one nucleotide away. The rearrangement uses TRBV27 and TRBJ2-1; 7 bases agree with TRBD1. Germline assignment: CDR1 MNHEY and CDR2 SMNVEV (reference sequence). The CDR3 length is 14 residues. For the CDR3, the DNA is TGTGCCAGCAGTCCGGGACAGCTTTACAATGAGCAGCTCTTC. It yields the protein CASSPGQLYNEQLF.

In its sample, this clonotype was seen a few times. This rearrangement joins TRBV20-1 to TRBJ2-7; TRBD1 matches at 8 bases. The CDR3 spans 13 residues. With 5 bases clipped from V and 3 bases from J, the junction kept 6 bases outside the gene matches. Germline CDR1 and CDR2: DFQATT and SNEGSKA (reference sequence). CDR3 sequence: CSAEGQGVYEQYF. The CDR3 DNA reads as TGCAGTGCTGAAGGACAGGGTGTCTACGAGCAGTACTTC.

J is TRBJ2-1 and V is TRBV30; 7 bases fit TRBD1. Germline V lookup: CDR1 GTSNPN, CDR2 SVGIG (reference sequence). V shed 8 bases, J shed 8 bases, and the junction held 15 bases outside the gene matches. This CDR3 is built from 14 residues. CDR3: CARLDREKEHEQFF. The CDR3 DNA reads as TGTGCCCGATTAGACAGGGAGAAGGAGCATGAGCAGTTCTTC.

This clonotype has a handful of counts. V is TRBV10-3 and J is TRBJ1-6, with a weak D call TRBD1 (5 bases). V was clipped by 7 bases and J by 8 bases, with 12 bases between them. CDR3 length: 13 amino acids. The germline V gene has CDR1 ENHRY and CDR2 SYGVKD. The CDR3 DNA sequence: TGTGCCATCAATGACAGAGCCGATTCACCCCTCCACTTT. This encodes CAINDRADSPLHF.

This rearrangement joins TRBV7-2 to TRBJ1-1, with D unclear. The CDR3 is 14 residues long. The V end lost 5 bases, the J end lost 3 bases, and 13 bases lay between the germline ends. The germline V gene encodes CDR1 SGHTA and CDR2 FQGNSA. The CDR3 sequence is CASSPRGTDTEAFF. In DNA, the CDR3 is TGTGCCAGCAGCCCCCGGGGAACGGACACTGAAGCTTTCTTT. Using reference TRBV7-2 and TRBJ1-1 for the parts outside the CDR3, the full variable domain is GAGVSQSPSNKVTEKGKDVELRCDPISGHTALYWYRQSLGQGLEFLIYFQGNSAPDKSGLPSDRFSAERTGGSVSTLTIQRTQQEDSAVYLCASSPRGTDTEAFFGQGTRLTVV.

This clonotype was seen a handful of times. The chain recombines TRBV29-1 with TRBJ2-7, with D possibly being TRBD2 (5 bases). Germline CDR1 reads SQVTM; CDR2 reads ANQGSEA. Between the trimmed V and J ends, which lost 4 bases and 0 bases, there was a span of 7 bases. The CDR3 is made up of 12 amino acids. In DNA, the CDR3 is TGCAGCGTTGGAGGGAACTCCTACGAGCAGTACTTC. Protein: CSVGGNSYEQYF.

Details on this clonotype: The conserved phenylalanine or tryptophan normally closing the CDR3 is absent here, so this likely arose from a read error. The chain recombines TRBV12-3 or TRBV12-4 with TRBJ2-3; no definite D call. The CDR3 totals 11 residues. The V gene lost 5 bases and the J gene lost 2 bases, with 2 bases spanning the gap. CDR3: CASSITDTQYS. DNA of the CDR3: TGTGCCAGCAGTATCACAGATACGCAGTATTCT.

V gene TRBV20-1 combines with J gene TRBJ2-3, with 8 bases lining up with TRBD1. The CDR3 has 12 amino acids. Germline CDR1 reads DFQATT; CDR2 reads SNEGSKA (reference sequence). The CDR3 sequence is CRTGTGTETQYF. The CDR3 bases are TGCAGAACCGGGACAGGTACTGAAACGCAGTATTTT.

This clonotype was seen ten or more times. A read error may be the cause here, since a much bigger clone is one base away. This rearrangement joins TRBV5-6 to TRBJ2-1, with TRBD2 matching over 7 bases. CDR3 size: 15 residues. Looked up from germline, CDR1 is SGHDT and CDR2 is YYEEEE. V lost 3 bases and J lost 8; bases outside the gene matches: 11. The CDR3 coding sequence is TGTGCCAGCAGCTGGGGACGAGCGGGGAACCATGAGCAGTTCTTC. Protein product: CASSWGRAGNHEQFF.

The J gene is TRBJ1-1, the V gene TRBV18; D uncertain. The V end lost 1 base, the J end lost 5 bases, and 11 bases lay between the germline ends. The CDR3 is made up of 14 amino acids. Germline V gene data show CDR1 as KGHSH and CDR2 as LQKENI. Here the CDR3 reads CASSPRARETEAFF. In DNA form, the CDR3 reads TGTGCCAGCTCACCACGGGCTCGGGAAACTGAAGCTTTCTTT.

This chain links TRBV12-3 or TRBV12-4 with TRBJ2-5; D possibly corresponds to TRBD1 (5 bases). This CDR3 spans 14 amino acids. Trimming cost V 0 bases and J 5 bases, with 10 bases left between them. CDR3 protein: CASSLALGPETQYF. CDR3 coding DNA: TGTGCCAGCAGTTTAGCGCTGGGGCCCGAGACCCAGTACTTC.

This rearrangement joins TRBV14 to TRBJ2-4, with D possibly being TRBD2 (5 bases). The CDR3 is 14 amino acids. V lost 4 bases and J 5 bases, leaving 12 bases between the germline ends. The germline V gene has CDR1 SGHDN and CDR2 FVKESK. CDR3 amino acids: CASSRAGSQNIQYF. The CDR3, as DNA: TGTGCCAGCAGCCGCGCGGGTTCCCAAAACATTCAGTACTTC.

In its sample, this clonotype was seen a few times. The chain has TRBV6-5 and TRBJ2-7; TRBD1 matches 8 bases. CDR3 size: 14 residues. Losses at the gene ends were 3 bases for V and 2 bases for J; bases not matched to a gene: 3. From germline, CDR1 is MNHEY and CDR2 SVGAGI. The CDR3 region is CASSYETGAYEQYF. As DNA, the CDR3 is TGTGCCAGCAGTTATGAGACAGGGGCCTACGAGCAGTACTTC.

This chain joins TRBV19 and TRBJ2-5; D gene unclear. CDR3 size: 12 residues. V was cut by 0 bases and J by 3 bases, with 2 bases left in between. CDR1 is LNHDA, CDR2 SQIVND, per germline (reference sequence). The CDR3 loop is CASSIDEETQYF. The CDR3 DNA reads as TGTGCCAGTAGTATAGATGAAGAGACCCAGTACTTC.

The rearrangement uses TRBV29-1 and TRBJ2-1, with D maybe TRBD1 (6 bases). This CDR3 has 13 amino acids. Germline V gene data show CDR1 as SQVTM and CDR2 as ANQGSEA. Trimming stripped 3 bases from V and 10 bases from J, with 16 bases between. The CDR3 region is CSVEAGDTYEQFF. The CDR3 DNA is TGCAGCGTTGAGGCAGGGGATACCTACGAGCAGTTCTTC.